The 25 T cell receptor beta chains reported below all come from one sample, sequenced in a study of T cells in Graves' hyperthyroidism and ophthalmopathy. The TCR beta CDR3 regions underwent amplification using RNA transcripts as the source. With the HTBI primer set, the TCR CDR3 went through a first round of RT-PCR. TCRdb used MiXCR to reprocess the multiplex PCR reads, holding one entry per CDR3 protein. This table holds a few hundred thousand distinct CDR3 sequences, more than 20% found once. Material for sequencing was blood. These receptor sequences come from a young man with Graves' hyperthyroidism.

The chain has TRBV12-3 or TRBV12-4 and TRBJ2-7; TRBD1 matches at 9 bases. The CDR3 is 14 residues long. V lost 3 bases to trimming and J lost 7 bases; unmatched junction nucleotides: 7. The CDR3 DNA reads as TGTGCCAGCAGTTTTGGGGACAGGGAAGGGGAGCAGTACTTC. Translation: CASSFGDREGEQYF.

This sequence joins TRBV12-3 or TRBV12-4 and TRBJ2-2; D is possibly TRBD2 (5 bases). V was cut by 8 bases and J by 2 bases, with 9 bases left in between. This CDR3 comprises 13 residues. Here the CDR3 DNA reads TGTGCCAGCCGGGATTTTAACACCGGGGAGCTGTTTTTT. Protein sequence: CASRDFNTGELFF.

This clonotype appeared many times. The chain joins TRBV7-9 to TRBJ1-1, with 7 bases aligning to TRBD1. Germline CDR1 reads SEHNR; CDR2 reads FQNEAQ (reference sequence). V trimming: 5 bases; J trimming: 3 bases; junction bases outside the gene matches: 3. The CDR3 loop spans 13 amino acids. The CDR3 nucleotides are TGTGCCAGCAGCAGAGGGACAGACACTGAAGCTTTCTTT. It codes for CASSRGTDTEAFF.

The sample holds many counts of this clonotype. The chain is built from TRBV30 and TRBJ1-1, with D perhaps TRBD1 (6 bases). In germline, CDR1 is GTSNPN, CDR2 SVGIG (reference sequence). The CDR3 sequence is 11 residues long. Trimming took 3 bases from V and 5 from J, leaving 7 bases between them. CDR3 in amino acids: CAWSQGTEAFF. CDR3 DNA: TGTGCCTGGAGCCAGGGGACTGAAGCTTTCTTT.

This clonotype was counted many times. The CDR3 here is CASRLGQSYEQYF. As DNA, the CDR3 is TGTGCCAGCAGACTCGGACAGAGTTACGAGCAGTACTTC. The chain is built from TRBV12-3 or TRBV12-4 and TRBJ2-7; D is possibly TRBD1 (6 bases). The V end lost 6 bases, the J end lost 4 bases, and 13 bases lay between the germline ends. The CDR3 length is 13 residues.

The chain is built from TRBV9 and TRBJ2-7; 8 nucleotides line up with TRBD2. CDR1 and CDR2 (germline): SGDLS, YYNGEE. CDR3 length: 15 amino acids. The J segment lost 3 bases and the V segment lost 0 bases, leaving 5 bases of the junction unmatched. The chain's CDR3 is CASSVVSGSIYEQYF. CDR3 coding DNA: TGTGCCAGCAGCGTAGTGAGCGGGAGTATCTACGAGCAGTACTTC.

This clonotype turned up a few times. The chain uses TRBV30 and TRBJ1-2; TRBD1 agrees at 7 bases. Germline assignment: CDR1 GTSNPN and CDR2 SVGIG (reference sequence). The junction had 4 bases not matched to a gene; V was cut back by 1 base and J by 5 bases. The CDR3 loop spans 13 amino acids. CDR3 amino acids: CAWSADRSYGYTF. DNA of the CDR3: TGTGCCTGGAGTGCGGACAGGTCGTATGGCTACACCTTC.

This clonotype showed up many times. CDR3 DNA: TGTGCCAGTAGACCGACAGGGGTGGGGACTGAAGCTTTCTTT. Its protein is CASRPTGVGTEAFF. The J gene is TRBJ1-1, the V gene TRBV19, with 8 positions matching TRBD1. V gave up 6 bases and J gave up 5 bases; unmatched junction bases: 8. The CDR3 loop spans 14 amino acids. CDR1 and CDR2 from the germline V gene are LNHDA and SQIVND (reference sequence).

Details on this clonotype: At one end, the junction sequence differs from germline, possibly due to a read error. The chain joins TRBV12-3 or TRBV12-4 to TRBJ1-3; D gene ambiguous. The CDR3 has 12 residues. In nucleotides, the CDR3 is TGTGCCAGCAGTTTTGCTGGAAACACCATATGTTTT. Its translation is CASSFAGNTICF.

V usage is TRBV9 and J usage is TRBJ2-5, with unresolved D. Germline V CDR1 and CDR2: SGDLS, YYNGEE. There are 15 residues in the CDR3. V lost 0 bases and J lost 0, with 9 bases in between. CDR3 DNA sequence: TGTGCCAGCAGCGTAGCCACGGCCTACCAAGAGACCCAGTACTTC. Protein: CASSVATAYQETQYF.

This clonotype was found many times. DNA for the CDR3: TGTGCCAGCACCACGGGGGCCCCCTACGAGCAGTACTTC. Protein product: CASTTGAPYEQYF. The chain recombines TRBV6-2 or TRBV6-3 with TRBJ2-7; TRBD1 or TRBD2 may be the D gene (6 bases each). Trimming stripped 7 bases from V and 2 bases from J, with 12 bases between. CDR3 length: 13 amino acids. Germline CDR1 MNHEY, CDR2 SVGEGT.

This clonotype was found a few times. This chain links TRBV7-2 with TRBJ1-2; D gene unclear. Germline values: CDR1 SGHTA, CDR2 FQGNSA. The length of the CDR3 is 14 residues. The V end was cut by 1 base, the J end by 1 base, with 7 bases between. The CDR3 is CASSLDTNNYGYTF. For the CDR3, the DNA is TGTGCCAGCAGCTTAGATACCAATAACTATGGCTACACCTTC.

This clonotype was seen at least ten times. CDR3 sequence (DNA): TGTGCTAGTGGTTCGGACAGTCAAGAGACCCAGTACTTC. Translation gives CASGSDSQETQYF. This chain connects TRBV12-5 to TRBJ2-5, with D perhaps TRBD1 (6 bases). V was pared by 4 bases and J by 2 bases, with 8 bases between. The CDR3 consists of 13 residues. The germline CDR1 and CDR2 sequences are LGHNT and FRNRAP.

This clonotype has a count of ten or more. The CDR3 DNA is TGTGCCAGCGGTAGGACTAGCGGGGGGGCAGAGACCCAGTACTTC. It specifies CASGRTSGGAETQYF. This rearrangement joins TRBV28 to TRBJ2-5; TRBD2 matches at 15 bases. The V and J ends lost 8 bases and 4 bases, in that order; junction bases with no gene match: 5. Per the germline V gene, CDR1 is MDHEN and CDR2 is SYDVKM. The CDR3 spans 15 residues.

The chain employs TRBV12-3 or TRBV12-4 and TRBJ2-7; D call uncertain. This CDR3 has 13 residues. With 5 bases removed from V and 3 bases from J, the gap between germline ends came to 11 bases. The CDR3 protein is CASSIGSVYEQYF. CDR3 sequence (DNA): TGTGCCAGCAGTATAGGGTCTGTCTACGAGCAGTACTTC.

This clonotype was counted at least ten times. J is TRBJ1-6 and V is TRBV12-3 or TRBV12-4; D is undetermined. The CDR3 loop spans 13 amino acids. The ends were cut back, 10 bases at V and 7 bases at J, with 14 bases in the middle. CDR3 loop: CATGRDRNSPLHF. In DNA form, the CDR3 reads TGTGCCACTGGGAGGGATCGGAATTCACCCCTCCACTTT.

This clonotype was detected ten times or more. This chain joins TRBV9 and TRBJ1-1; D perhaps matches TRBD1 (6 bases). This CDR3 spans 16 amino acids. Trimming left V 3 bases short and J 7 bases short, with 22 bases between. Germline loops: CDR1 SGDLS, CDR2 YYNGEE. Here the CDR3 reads CASSAGAAGFYNEAFF. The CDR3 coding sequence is TGTGCCAGCAGCGCGGGGGCGGCGGGATTTTATAATGAAGCTTTCTTT.

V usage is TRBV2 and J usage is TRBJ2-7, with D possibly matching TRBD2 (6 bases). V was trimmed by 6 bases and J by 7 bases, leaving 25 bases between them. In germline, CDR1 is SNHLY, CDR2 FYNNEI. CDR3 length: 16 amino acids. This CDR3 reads CASRQTGTPPAGEQYF. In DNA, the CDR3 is TGTGCCAGCAGACAAACCGGGACTCCTCCAGCAGGGGAGCAGTACTTC.

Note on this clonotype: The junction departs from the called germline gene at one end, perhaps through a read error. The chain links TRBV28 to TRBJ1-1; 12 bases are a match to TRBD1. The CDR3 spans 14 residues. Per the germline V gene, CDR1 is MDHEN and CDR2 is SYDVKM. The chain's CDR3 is CASRRGTGGTEAFF. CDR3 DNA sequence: TGTGCCAGCAGACGCGGGACAGGGGGCACTGAGGCTTTCTTT.

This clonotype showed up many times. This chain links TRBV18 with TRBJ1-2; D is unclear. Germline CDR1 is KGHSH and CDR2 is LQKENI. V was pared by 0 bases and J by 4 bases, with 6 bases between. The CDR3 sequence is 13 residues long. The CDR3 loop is CASSPPEGYGYTF. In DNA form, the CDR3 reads TGTGCCAGCTCACCACCGGAGGGCTATGGCTACACCTTC.

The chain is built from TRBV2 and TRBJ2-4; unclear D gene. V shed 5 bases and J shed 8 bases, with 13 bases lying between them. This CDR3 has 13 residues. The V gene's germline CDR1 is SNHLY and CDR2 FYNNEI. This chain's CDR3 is CASSLFGTDIQYF. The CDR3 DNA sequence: TGTGCCAGCAGTCTCTTCGGAACGGACATTCAGTACTTC.

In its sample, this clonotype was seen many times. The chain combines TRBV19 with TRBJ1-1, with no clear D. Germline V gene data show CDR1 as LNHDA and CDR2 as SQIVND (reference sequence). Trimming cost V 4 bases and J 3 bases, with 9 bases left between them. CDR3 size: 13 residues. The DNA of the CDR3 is TGTGCCAGTAGTAAGTCAGGCGACACTGAAGCTTTCTTT. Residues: CASSKSGDTEAFF.

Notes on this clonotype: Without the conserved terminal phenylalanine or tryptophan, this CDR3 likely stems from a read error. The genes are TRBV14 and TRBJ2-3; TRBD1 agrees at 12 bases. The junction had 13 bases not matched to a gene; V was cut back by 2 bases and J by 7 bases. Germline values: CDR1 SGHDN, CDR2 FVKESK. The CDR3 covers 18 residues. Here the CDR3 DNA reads TGTGCCAGCAGCCAAAGGTGGGGGACAGGGGGCAACAGATATACGCAGTATTCT. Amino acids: CASSQRWGTGGNRYTQYS.

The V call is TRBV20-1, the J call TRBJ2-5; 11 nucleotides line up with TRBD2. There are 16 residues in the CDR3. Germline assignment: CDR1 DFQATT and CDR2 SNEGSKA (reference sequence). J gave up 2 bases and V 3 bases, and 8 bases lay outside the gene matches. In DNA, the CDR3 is TGCAGTGCTAGGAGTATTAGCGGGGGGGAGCAAGAGACCCAGTACTTC. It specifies CSARSISGGEQETQYF.

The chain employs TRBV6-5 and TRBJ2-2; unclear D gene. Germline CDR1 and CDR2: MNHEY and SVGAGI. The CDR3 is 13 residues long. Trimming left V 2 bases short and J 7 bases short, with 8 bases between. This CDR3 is CASSYGIGGELFF. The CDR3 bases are TGTGCCAGCAGTTACGGAATAGGCGGGGAGCTGTTTTTT.